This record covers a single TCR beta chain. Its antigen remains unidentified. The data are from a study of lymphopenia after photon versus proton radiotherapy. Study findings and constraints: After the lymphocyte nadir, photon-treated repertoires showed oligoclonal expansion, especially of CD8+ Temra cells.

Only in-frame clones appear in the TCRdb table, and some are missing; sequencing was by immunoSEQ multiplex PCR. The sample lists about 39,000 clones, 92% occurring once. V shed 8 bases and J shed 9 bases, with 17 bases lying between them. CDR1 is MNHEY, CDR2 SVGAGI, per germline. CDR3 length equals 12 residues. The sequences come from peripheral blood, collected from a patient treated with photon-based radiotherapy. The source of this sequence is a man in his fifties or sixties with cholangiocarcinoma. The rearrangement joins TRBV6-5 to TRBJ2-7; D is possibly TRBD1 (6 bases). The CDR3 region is CASGLTGTGQYF. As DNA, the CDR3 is TGTGCCAGCGGATTGACAGGCACAGGGCAGTACTTC.